The TCR beta chain under discussion was sequenced for a study of blood T cell repertoires in COVID-19. Study-wide background: Samples taken during acute and convalescent COVID-19 were collected in the United States, Italy and Spain.

Donors of Cohort 3 who recovered were those that had two negative PCRs, clearance, or symptom resolution. Method: immunoSEQ multiplex PCR; TCRdb's copy keeps in-frame clones and lacks some. The table shows 180,000 or so clones, with approximately 88% occurring only once. Germline lookup yields CDR1 MDHEN and CDR2 SYDVKM. The V gene lost 6 bases and the J gene lost 7 bases, with 19 bases spanning the gap. The CDR3 extends over 16 amino acids. Sequenced input: PBMCs or T cells enriched from blood (not recorded which). This chain uses TRBV28 with TRBJ1-6; no reliable D call. The sequence was collected from a woman aged 55-69 years who had recovered from COVID-19. The CDR3 DNA reads TGTGCCAGCAGAAACACCCCCGCGGGGAAAAATTCACCCCTCCACTTT. Encoded protein: CASRNTPAGKNSPLHF. The complete variable domain, with remaining parts taken from reference TRBV28 and TRBJ1-6, reads DVKVTQSSRYLVKRTGEKVFLECVQDMDHENMFWYRQDPGLGLRLIYFSYDVKMKEKGDIPEGYSVSREKKERFSLILESASTNQTSMYLCASRNTPAGKNSPLHFGNGTRLTVT.